Listed below are T cell receptor beta chains from one sample, sequenced in a study of blood T cells in healthy people across ages. TCRdb re-analysed the 5' RACE reads in MiXCR, keeping a single row per CDR3 protein. The sample records some 1 million distinct CDR3 sequences, 40% to 50% being singletons. Sequencing was carried out using blood. Every receptor here comes from an older woman in good health. Both conserved end residues are part of each CDR3. D genes are given only for firm matches. Size is omitted from some rows. Given values are once, few, many or a class for expanded clones.

v_call,clone_size,d_call,j_call,cdr3_nt,cdr3_aa
TRBV10-3,NA,NA,TRBJ1-1,TGTGCCATCAGCGAGACAGAGATGAACACTGAAGCTTTCTTT,CAISETEMNTEAFF
TRBV20-1,once,NA,TRBJ2-2,TGCAGTGCTAGAGCCATTACCGGGGAGCTGTTTTTT,CSARAITGELFF
TRBV24-1,NA,NA,TRBJ2-1,TGTGCCACCAGGGGCTTTGGACCGTTCGGCGAGCAGTTCTTC,CATRGFGPFGEQFF
TRBV11-2,NA,TRBD2,TRBJ2-5,TGTGCCAGCAGCTGGTCCGGGACTAGCGGGAGGGGCTTTGAGCAGTACTTC,CASSWSGTSGRGFEQYF
TRBV2,NA,TRBD1,TRBJ2-5,TGTGCCAGCAGTTCAGGGGGTATGCCTCAAGAGACCCAGTACTTC,CASSSGGMPQETQYF
TRBV6-6,NA,NA,TRBJ1-2,TGTGCCAGCAGTTACATCCGGGGGGGAGGTTATGGCTACACCTTC,CASSYIRGGGYGYTF
TRBV7-8,NA,NA,TRBJ2-2,TGTGCCAGCAGGGCGACAGTTATGAACACCGGGGAGCTGTTTTTT,CASRATVMNTGELFF
TRBV9,NA,TRBD1,TRBJ2-3,TGTGCCAGCAGCGGGACAGGGTCTAGCACAGATACGCAGTTTTTT,CASSGTGSSTDTQFF
TRBV6-6,NA,TRBD1,TRBJ2-7,TGTGCCAGCAGTTACTCAGGGACAGGGACCTCCTACGAGCAGTACTTC,CASSYSGTGTSYEQYF
TRBV7-2,NA,TRBD2,TRBJ2-3,TGTGCCAGCAGCATTACCGTGCGGGAGGGCCGGGAAGATACGCAGTATTTT,CASSITVREGREDTQYF
TRBV5-1,NA,NA,TRBJ2-1,TGCGCCAGCAGCTTCGGGGGCTCGGGTAGTGAGCAGTTCTTC,CASSFGGSGSEQFF
TRBV10-3,NA,TRBD1,TRBJ2-1,TGTGCCATCAGTGATGACAGGGCGCAGTACAATGAGCAGTTCTTC,CAISDDRAQYNEQFF
TRBV3-1,NA,NA,TRBJ2-1,TGTGCCAGCAGCAGAACAAGGGGCCACAATGAGCAGTTCTTC,CASSRTRGHNEQFF
TRBV5-8,few,NA,TRBJ2-5,TGTGCCAGCAGCTTGGGCCTCAGGGAGGAGACCCAGTACTTC,CASSLGLREETQYF
TRBV20-1,few,TRBD2,TRBJ2-7,TGCAGTGCTATATACCCTAGCGGGAGGGCCTACGAGCAGTACTTC,CSAIYPSGRAYEQYF
TRBV6-5,NA,TRBD2,TRBJ2-3,TGTGCCAGCAGTTACCCTAAGACTAGCGGGAGGGGGGACCCCACAGATACGCAGTATTTT,CASSYPKTSGRGDPTDTQYF
TRBV2,NA,NA,TRBJ1-5,TGTGCCAGCAGTGACCCAGGGAATCAGCCCCAGCATTTT,CASSDPGNQPQHF
TRBV5-1,NA,NA,TRBJ2-1,TGCGCCAGCAGCTTGGGCAGGGCACCCAATGAGCAGTTCTTC,CASSLGRAPNEQFF
TRBV6-1,NA,NA,TRBJ2-3,TGTGCCAGCAGCCCTTTGTCCGGGACAATAAACACAGATACGCAGTATTTT,CASSPLSGTINTDTQYF
TRBV15,NA,NA,TRBJ2-7,TGTGCCACCAGCAGAACTGTTATGGGGGAGCAGTACTTC,CATSRTVMGEQYF
TRBV7-2,NA,NA,TRBJ2-7,TGTGCCAGCAGCTATAGAGTGGGGGGTCGGGAGCAGTACTTC,CASSYRVGGREQYF
TRBV20-1,NA,TRBD1,TRBJ2-3,TGCAGTGCTAGAGATCCTACAGGGGGAGATACGCAGTATTTT,CSARDPTGGDTQYF
TRBV3-1,few,NA,TRBJ2-7,TGTGCCAGCACCAAGTCGGGACTGACTTACGAGCAGTACTTC,CASTKSGLTYEQYF
TRBV20-1,few,TRBD1,TRBJ1-2,TGCAGTGCTAGGAGAGGACAGGACATCTATGGCTACACCTTC,CSARRGQDIYGYTF
TRBV19,NA,NA,TRBJ1-5,TGTGCCACCCGAGTGAGGTTTAGCGGCAATCAGCCCCAGCATTTT,CATRVRFSGNQPQHF
TRBV5-1,NA,NA,TRBJ1-1,TGCGCCAGCAGCCCCAGGGGCCTGAACACTGAAGCTTTCTTT,CASSPRGLNTEAFF
TRBV20-1,NA,TRBD2,TRBJ2-1,TGCAGTGCTAACAGACTAGCGAATTACAATGAGCAGTTCTTC,CSANRLANYNEQFF
TRBV29-1,few,NA,TRBJ1-2,TGCAGCGTTGACGACCCAGCTAACTATGGCTACACCTTC,CSVDDPANYGYTF
TRBV10-3,NA,NA,TRBJ1-1,TGTGCCATCAGTGGACCCTGGGGGGCCGGAAGCACTGAAGCTTTCTTT,CAISGPWGAGSTEAFF
TRBV4-2,few,TRBD1,TRBJ1-2,TGTGCCAGCAGCCAGGTACAGGGGACCTCTCGATATGGCTACACCTTC,CASSQVQGTSRYGYTF
TRBV27,NA,TRBD2,TRBJ2-1,TGTGCCAGCAGTTTCCTACTAGCGGGAGGGGGTAATGAGCAGTTCTTC,CASSFLLAGGGNEQFF
TRBV4-2,NA,TRBD2,TRBJ2-7,TGTGCCAGCAGCCAAGGGACTAGCGGGGGGACCTACGAGCAGTACTTC,CASSQGTSGGTYEQYF
TRBV29-1,NA,TRBD2,TRBJ2-5,TGCAGCGTTGAAATCGCCCTAGCGGGCGGGGAGACCCAGTACTTC,CSVEIALAGGETQYF
TRBV7-2,NA,NA,TRBJ1-3,TGTGCCAGCAGCGAGGACAGCTCTGGAAACACCATATATTTT,CASSEDSSGNTIYF
TRBV24-1,NA,TRBD2,TRBJ2-7,TGTGCCACCAGTGAAAACCCATCTAGCGGGATGAACTACGAGCAGTACTTC,CATSENPSSGMNYEQYF
TRBV11-2,NA,TRBD1,TRBJ1-4,TGTGCCAGCAGCCCGGTCGGGGTGGACAGGGTTGAAAAACTGTTTTTT,CASSPVGVDRVEKLFF
TRBV13,NA,TRBD1,TRBJ1-6,TGTGCCAGCAGCTCGAGATTACAGGGGTTCGGTGATTCACCCCTCCACTTT,CASSSRLQGFGDSPLHF
TRBV20-1,NA,NA,TRBJ1-1,TGCAGTGCCGGGGACTCCATGAACACTGAAGCTTTCTTT,CSAGDSMNTEAFF
TRBV4-1,NA,TRBD2,TRBJ2-1,TGCGCCAGCAGCCGGGAGTCAGGACTAGCGGAGCAGTTCTTC,CASSRESGLAEQFF
TRBV6-2/TRBV6-3,once,NA,TRBJ2-7,TGTGCCAGCACTTCAAGCTTCGACTACGAGCAGTACTTC,CASTSSFDYEQYF
TRBV12-3/TRBV12-4,few,NA,TRBJ2-3,TGTGCCAGCAGCTTGGAACGGGGGCTCACAGATACGCAGTATTTT,CASSLERGLTDTQYF
TRBV25-1,few,NA,TRBJ2-5,TGTGCCAGCAGTGAATCGACGGAGACCCAGTACTTC,CASSESTETQYF
TRBV20-1,NA,NA,TRBJ2-5,TGCAGTGCTAGAAACAGGGTAGAGACCCAGTACTTC,CSARNRVETQYF
TRBV3-1,NA,TRBD2,TRBJ2-7,TGTGCCAGCAGCCTGGGACTAGCGGGAGAGGGTACCTACGAGCAGTACTTC,CASSLGLAGEGTYEQYF
TRBV6-2/TRBV6-3,once,TRBD2,TRBJ2-7,TGTGCCAGCAGTTACTCGCTAGCGGGAGCTTCCGAGCAGTACTTC,CASSYSLAGASEQYF
TRBV9,NA,NA,TRBJ2-3,TGTGCCAGCAGCACCGGAACAGGGATCGCAGATACGCAGTATTTT,CASSTGTGIADTQYF
TRBV2,NA,TRBD2,TRBJ2-5,TGTGCCAGCACCGAGGGGGGCGGGGGGCAAGAGACCCGGTACTTC,CASTEGGGGQETRYF
TRBV10-3,few,NA,TRBJ2-7,TGTGCCATCAGTACAGGGGGGGCCCTCTACGAGCAGTACTTC,CAISTGGALYEQYF
TRBV12-3/TRBV12-4,few,TRBD2,TRBJ2-3,TGTGCCAGCAAGTCCCTAGCGGGGGCGAGCACAGATACGCAGTATTTT,CASKSLAGASTDTQYF
TRBV20-1,NA,NA,TRBJ1-2,TGCAGTGCTGGGGAATTAGGGGGAGGCTACACCTTC,CSAGELGGGYTF